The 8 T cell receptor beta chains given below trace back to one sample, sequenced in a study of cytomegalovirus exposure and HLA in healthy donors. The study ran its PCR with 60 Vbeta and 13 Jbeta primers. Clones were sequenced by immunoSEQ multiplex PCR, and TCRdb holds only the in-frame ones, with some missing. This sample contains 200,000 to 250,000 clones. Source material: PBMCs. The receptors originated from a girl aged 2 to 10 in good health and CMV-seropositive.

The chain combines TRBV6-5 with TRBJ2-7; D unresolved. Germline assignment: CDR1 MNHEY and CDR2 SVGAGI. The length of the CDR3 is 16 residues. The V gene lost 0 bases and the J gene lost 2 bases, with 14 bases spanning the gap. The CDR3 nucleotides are TGTGCCAGCAGTTACTCAGTCGCTCTCCGGGCCTACGAGCAGTACTTC. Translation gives CASSYSVALRAYEQYF.

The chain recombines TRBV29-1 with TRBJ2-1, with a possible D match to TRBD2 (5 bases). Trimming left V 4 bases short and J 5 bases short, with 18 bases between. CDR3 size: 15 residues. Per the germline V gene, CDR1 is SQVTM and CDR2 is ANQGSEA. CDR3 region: CSVGSASIGNNEQFF. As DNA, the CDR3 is TGCAGCGTTGGGTCAGCTTCTATCGGGAACAATGAGCAGTTCTTC.

CDR3 sequence reads: CASTPRGGTYEQYF. CDR3 bases: TGTGCCAGCACCCCACGGGGTGGAACCTACGAGCAGTACTTC. The chain uses TRBV25-1 and TRBJ2-7; possibly TRBD2 for D (5 bases). Germline values: CDR1 MGHDK, CDR2 SYGVNS. Trimming took off 7 bases at V and 2 bases at J, with 15 bases between the two ends. The CDR3 sequence is 14 residues long.

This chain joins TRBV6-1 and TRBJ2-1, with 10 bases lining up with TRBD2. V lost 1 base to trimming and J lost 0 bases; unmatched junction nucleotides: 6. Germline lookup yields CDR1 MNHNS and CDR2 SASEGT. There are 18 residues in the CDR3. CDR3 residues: CASSEGLAGKSSYNEQFF. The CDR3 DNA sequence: TGTGCCAGCAGTGAAGGACTAGCGGGCAAGAGCTCCTACAATGAGCAGTTCTTC.

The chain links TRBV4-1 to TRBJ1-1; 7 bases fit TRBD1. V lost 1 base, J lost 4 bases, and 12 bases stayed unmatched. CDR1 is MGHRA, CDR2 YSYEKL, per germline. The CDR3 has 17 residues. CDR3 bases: TGCGCCAGCAGCCAAGCCTCCGGGACAGTGACCTCCACTGAAGCTTTCTTT. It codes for CASSQASGTVTSTEAFF.

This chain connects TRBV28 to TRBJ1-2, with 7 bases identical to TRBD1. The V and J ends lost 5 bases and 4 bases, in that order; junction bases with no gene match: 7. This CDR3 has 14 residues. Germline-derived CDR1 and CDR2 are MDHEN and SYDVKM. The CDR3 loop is CASSHDREFYGYTF. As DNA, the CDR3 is TGTGCCAGCAGTCACGACAGGGAGTTCTATGGCTACACCTTC.

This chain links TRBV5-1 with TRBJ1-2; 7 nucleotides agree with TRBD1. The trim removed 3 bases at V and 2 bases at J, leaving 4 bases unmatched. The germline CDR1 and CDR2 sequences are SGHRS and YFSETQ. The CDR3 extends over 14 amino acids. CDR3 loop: CASSSTGMNYGYTF. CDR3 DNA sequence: TGCGCCAGCAGCTCGACAGGGATGAACTATGGCTACACCTTC.

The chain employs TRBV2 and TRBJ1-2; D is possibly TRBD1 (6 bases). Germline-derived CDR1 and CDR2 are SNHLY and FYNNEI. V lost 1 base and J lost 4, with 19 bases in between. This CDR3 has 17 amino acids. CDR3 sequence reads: CASSEGGGASLFYGYTF. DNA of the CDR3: TGTGCCAGCAGTGAAGGTGGGGGGGCCAGCCTTTTCTATGGCTACACCTTC.